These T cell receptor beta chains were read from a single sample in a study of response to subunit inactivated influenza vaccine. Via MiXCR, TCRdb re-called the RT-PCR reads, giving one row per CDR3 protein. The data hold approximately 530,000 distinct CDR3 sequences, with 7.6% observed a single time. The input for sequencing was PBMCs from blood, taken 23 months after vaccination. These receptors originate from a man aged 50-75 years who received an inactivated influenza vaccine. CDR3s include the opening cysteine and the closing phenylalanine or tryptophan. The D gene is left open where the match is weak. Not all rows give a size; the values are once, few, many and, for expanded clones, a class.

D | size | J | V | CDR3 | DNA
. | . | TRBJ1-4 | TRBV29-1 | CSVDAGREKLFF | TGCAGCGTGGACGCCGGGAGAGAAAAACTGTTTTTT
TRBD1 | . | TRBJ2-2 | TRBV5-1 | CASSKETGVNTGELFF | TGCGCCAGCAGCAAAGAAACAGGGGTGAACACCGGGGAGCTGTTTTTT
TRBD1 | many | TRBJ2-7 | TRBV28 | CASDRQGRSYEQYF | TGTGCCAGCGATAGACAGGGCCGTTCCTACGAGCAGTACTTC
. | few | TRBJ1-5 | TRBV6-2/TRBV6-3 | CASRLREGQPQHF | TGTGCCAGCCGCCTTCGTGAGGGTCAGCCCCAGCATTTT
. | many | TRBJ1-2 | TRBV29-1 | CSVGVAAENYGYTF | TGCAGCGTTGGTGTAGCCGCTGAGAACTATGGCTACACCTTC
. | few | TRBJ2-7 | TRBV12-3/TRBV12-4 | CASSRAEGSEQYF | TGTGCCAGCAGTAGGGCAGAGGGGAGCGAGCAGTACTTC
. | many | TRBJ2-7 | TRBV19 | CASSAPGRSYEQYF | TGTGCCAGTAGTGCTCCGGGACGGTCCTACGAGCAGTACTTC
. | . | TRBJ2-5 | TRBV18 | CASSPPSSVETQYF | TGTGCCAGCTCACCACCGTCTAGCGTTGAGACCCAGTACTTC
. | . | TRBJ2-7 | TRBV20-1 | CSAISRGPTYEQYF | TGCAGTGCTATATCTCGAGGGCCTACCTACGAGCAGTACTTC
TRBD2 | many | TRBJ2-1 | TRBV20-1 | CSARDPGTSGRNEQFF | TGCAGTGCTAGAGACCCCGGGACTAGCGGGAGGAATGAGCAGTTCTTC
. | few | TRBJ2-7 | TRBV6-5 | CASSYSSGISSYEQYF | TGTGCCAGCAGTTACTCCTCGGGGATTAGCTCCTACGAGCAGTACTTC
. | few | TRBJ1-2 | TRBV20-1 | CSARDASNYGYTF | TGCAGTGCTAGAGATGCCTCTAACTATGGCTACACCTTC
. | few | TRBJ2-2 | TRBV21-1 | CASSRPSRDRLNTGELFF | TGTGCCAGCAGCAGACCTTCCCGGGACAGGTTGAACACCGGGGAGCTGTTTTTT
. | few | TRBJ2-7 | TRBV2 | CASNPKIPYEQYF | TGTGCCAGCAACCCGAAGATTCCCTACGAGCAGTACTTC
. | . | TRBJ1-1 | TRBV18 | CASSPPGVRGTEAFF | TGTGCCAGCTCACCACCGGGGGTTCGGGGGACTGAAGCTTTCTTT
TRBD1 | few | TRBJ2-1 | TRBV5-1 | CASSAGTVYNEQFF | TGCGCCAGCAGCGCCGGGACAGTCTACAATGAGCAGTTCTTC
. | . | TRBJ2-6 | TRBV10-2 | CASSEGMETGGANVLTF | TGCGCCAGCAGTGAGGGAATGGAGACAGGCGGGGCCAACGTCCTGACTTTC
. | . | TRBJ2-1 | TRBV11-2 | CASIIPEGRTAIEQFF | TGTGCCAGCATCATACCCGAGGGACGTACTGCCATTGAGCAGTTCTTC
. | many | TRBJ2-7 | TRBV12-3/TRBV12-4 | CASQSRENSYEQYF | TGTGCCAGCCAGTCGCGGGAAAACTCCTACGAGCAGTACTTC
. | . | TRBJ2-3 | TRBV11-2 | CASSLALGSRTDTQYF | TGTGCCAGCAGCTTAGCCCTGGGGTCCCGTACAGATACGCAGTATTTT
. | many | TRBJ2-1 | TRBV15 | CATSRARVEQFF | TGTGCCACCAGCAGAGCAAGGGTTGAGCAGTTCTTC
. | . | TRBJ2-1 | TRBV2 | CASKDNNNEQFF | TGTGCCAGCAAGGACAACAACAATGAGCAGTTCTTC
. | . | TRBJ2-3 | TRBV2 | CASRFRESTDTQYF | TGTGCCAGCAGGTTTCGGGAAAGCACAGATACGCAGTATTTT
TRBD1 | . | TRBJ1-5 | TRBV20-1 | CSATGTGDYSNQPQHF | TGCAGTGCAACCGGGACAGGGGATTATAGCAATCAGCCCCAGCATTTT
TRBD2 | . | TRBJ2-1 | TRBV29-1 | CSGRSRWTSGGFDNEQFF | TGCAGCGGACGCTCCCGGTGGACTAGCGGGGGATTCGACAATGAGCAGTTCTTC
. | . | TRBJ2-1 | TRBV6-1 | CASWERAEMNEQFF | TGTGCCAGCTGGGAACGTGCGGAGATGAATGAGCAGTTCTTC
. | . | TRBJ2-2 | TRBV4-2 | CASSRTKGADTGELFF | TGTGCCAGCAGCCGAACGAAGGGCGCGGACACCGGGGAGCTGTTTTTT
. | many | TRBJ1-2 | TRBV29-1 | CSALTLGYTF | TGCAGCGCTCTGACGCTTGGCTACACCTTC
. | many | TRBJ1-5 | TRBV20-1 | CSARDSYSNQPQHF | TGCAGTGCTAGAGACAGTTATAGCAATCAGCCCCAGCATTTT
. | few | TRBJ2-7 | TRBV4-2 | CASSQGFGEQYF | TGTGCCAGCAGCCAAGGGTTCGGCGAGCAGTACTTC
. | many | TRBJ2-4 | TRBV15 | CATSRAGSLNIQYF | TGTGCCACCAGCAGAGCGGGCAGTTTAAACATTCAGTACTTC
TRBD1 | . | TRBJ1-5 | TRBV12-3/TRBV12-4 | CASSPGQALNQPQHF | TGTGCCAGCAGTCCGGGACAGGCCCTCAATCAGCCCCAGCATTTT
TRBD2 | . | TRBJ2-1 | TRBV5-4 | CASSPTGTSSGNEQFF | TGTGCCAGCAGCCCAACCGGGACTAGCTCGGGGAATGAGCAGTTCTTC
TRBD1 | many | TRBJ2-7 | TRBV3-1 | CASSQGTGGYYEQYF | TGTGCCAGCAGCCAAGGGACAGGGGGCTACTACGAGCAGTACTTC
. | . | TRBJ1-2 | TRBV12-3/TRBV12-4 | CASTTVTYGYTF | TGTGCCAGCACGACAGTCACCTATGGCTACACCTTC
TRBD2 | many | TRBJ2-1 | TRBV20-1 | CSARADESGRALEQFF | TGCAGTGCTAGAGCCGATGAGAGCGGGAGGGCTCTTGAGCAGTTCTTC
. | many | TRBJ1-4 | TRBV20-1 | CSARSGGADEKLFF | TGCAGTGCCAGATCGGGGGGGGCGGATGAAAAACTGTTTTTT
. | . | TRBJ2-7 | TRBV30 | CAWSTNLRVSYEQYF | TGTGCCTGGTCTACGAACCTCAGGGTCTCCTACGAGCAGTACTTC
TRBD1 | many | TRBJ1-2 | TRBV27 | CASSSGGFGYTF | TGTGCCAGCAGCTCAGGGGGCTTTGGCTACACCTTC
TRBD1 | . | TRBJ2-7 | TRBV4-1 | CASTPTGGSELPGYYEQYF | TGCGCCAGCACCCCTACAGGGGGCTCGGAACTCCCTGGCTACTACGAGCAGTACTTC
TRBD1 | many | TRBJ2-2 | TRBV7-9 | CASSRQGGVDTGELFF | TGTGCCAGCAGCCGACAGGGCGGTGTGGACACCGGGGAGCTGTTTTTT
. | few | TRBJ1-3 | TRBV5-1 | CASSKEGLSGNTIYF | TGCGCCAGCAGCAAGGAGGGGTTGTCTGGAAACACCATATATTTT
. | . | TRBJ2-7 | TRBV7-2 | CASSSQGGSYEQYF | TGTGCCAGCAGCTCACAGGGAGGCTCCTACGAGCAGTACTTC
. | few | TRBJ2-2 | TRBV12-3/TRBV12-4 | CASSLTGTRTGELFF | TGTGCCAGCAGTTTAACGGGGACGCGCACCGGGGAGCTGTTTTTT
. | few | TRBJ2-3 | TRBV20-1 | CSASDGGTDTQYF | TGCAGTGCTAGTGACGGGGGCACAGATACGCAGTATTTT
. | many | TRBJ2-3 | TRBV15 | CATSPEVGDVKNTQYF | TGTGCCACCAGCCCTGAGGTGGGAGATGTGAAAAATACGCAGTATTTT
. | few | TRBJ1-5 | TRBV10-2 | CASSEVDRNQPQHF | TGCGCCAGCAGTGAAGTAGACAGAAATCAGCCCCAGCATTTT
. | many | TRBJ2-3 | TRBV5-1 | CASSPDRVGGADTQYF | TGCGCCAGCAGCCCGGACAGGGTGGGAGGGGCAGATACGCAGTATTTT
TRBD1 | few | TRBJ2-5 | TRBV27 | CASSSDREGLYNQETQYF | TGTGCCAGCAGTTCGGACAGGGAAGGTCTATACAACCAAGAGACCCAGTACTTC
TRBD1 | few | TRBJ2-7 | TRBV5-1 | CASSFSGTGFYFSEQYF | TGCGCCAGCAGCTTCTCCGGGACAGGGTTTTATTTCTCCGAGCAGTACTTC
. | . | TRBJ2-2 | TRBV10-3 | CAISDGTGELFF | TGTGCCATCAGTGACGGTACCGGGGAGCTGTTTTTT
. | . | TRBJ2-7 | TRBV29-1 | CSTRDTSYEQYF | TGCAGCACTAGGGACACCAGTTACGAGCAGTACTTC
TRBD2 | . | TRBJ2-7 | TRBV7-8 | CASSLVVRGGPTYEQYF | TGTGCCAGCAGCTTAGTGGTCCGGGGGGGGCCTACCTACGAGCAGTACTTC